These T cell receptor beta chains were read from a single sample in a study of blood T cell repertoires in COVID-19. Produced via immunoSEQ multiplex PCR; TCRdb's table is partial and in-frame only. This repertoire shows some 7,900 clones, 70% to 85% found once; its top ten account for roughly 20%. Source material: peripheral blood. These receptors originate from a human donor with active COVID-19. The donor label of this sample is uncertain. Both conserved end residues are part of each CDR3. Size values are once, few and many counts, or a class for expanded clones, and some rows have none.

V	size	J	CDR3
TRBV10-3	NA	TRBJ2-1	CAISTASNEQFF
TRBV11-2	NA	TRBJ2-7	CASSLDGLRTGDSYEQYF
TRBV7-8	NA	TRBJ1-2	CASSLWQDYGYTF
TRBV19	NA	TRBJ2-7	CASAGTGGAEQYF
TRBV4-3	NA	TRBJ2-3	CASSPGGDTQYF
TRBV18	NA	TRBJ2-7	CASSPSSGGPYEQYF
TRBV30	NA	TRBJ1-3	CAWRDNSGNTIYF
TRBV9	NA	TRBJ2-5	CASSADTAWETQYF
TRBV19	NA	TRBJ1-1	CASLNTGDLNTEAFF
TRBV28	NA	TRBJ2-5	CASSFLGARETQYF
TRBV9	NA	TRBJ2-5	CASSALTSGSETQYF
TRBV3-1/TRBV3-2	once	TRBJ2-5	CASSQLGLAEEGQETQYF
TRBV7-9	few	TRBJ1-2	CASSLLTEWNGYTF
TRBV19	NA	TRBJ2-5	CASSMPGGQETQYF
TRBV6-2/TRBV6-3	few	TRBJ2-1	CASSLQHYSAIYNEQFF
TRBV30	NA	TRBJ2-1	CAWERGGWGEQFF
TRBV14	NA	TRBJ2-3	CASSLSVAADTQYF
TRBV10-1	NA	TRBJ2-3	CASSESTGGADTQYF
TRBV6-5	NA	TRBJ2-5	CASSPGQDFETQYF
TRBV24-1	few	TRBJ1-2	CATSDLTVGYTF
TRBV7-2	NA	TRBJ2-5	CASSRTGQNQETQYF
TRBV24-1	NA	TRBJ2-7	CATSDSGRAAGLYEQYF
TRBV18	NA	TRBJ2-5	CASSPNPAGQQETQYF
TRBV19	NA	TRBJ1-3	CASLLRGNSGNTIYF
TRBV27	NA	TRBJ2-1	CASSLRDRGLNEQFF
TRBV11-2	NA	TRBJ2-3	CASSSPGTERGPDTQYF
TRBV28	NA	TRBJ2-1	CASSSLRLAGGSNEQFF
TRBV2	NA	TRBJ2-1	CASSELAGSYNEQFF
TRBV7-8	NA	TRBJ1-4	CASSPTQGFFEKLFF
TRBV7-9	NA	TRBJ2-7	CASSSTGTSVEQYF
TRBV5-1	NA	TRBJ2-1	CASSQLAGEQFF
TRBV24-1	NA	TRBJ1-2	CATSDFLEGYTF
TRBV7-2	NA	TRBJ2-3	CASSLGRTSGTDTQYF
TRBV7-6	NA	TRBJ2-3	CASSLRLAEGDTQYF
TRBV7-3	NA	TRBJ2-7	CASTPRGSISYEQYF
TRBV27	NA	TRBJ2-1	CASSTTSGRGYNEQFF
TRBV13	NA	TRBJ2-1	CASSLEGGVPEQFF
TRBV14	NA	TRBJ2-1	CASSSGVSSYNEQFF
TRBV18	once	TRBJ1-2	CASSPSGQDLYGYTF
TRBV29-1	NA	TRBJ2-2	CSGTGLGGTGELFF
TRBV18	NA	TRBJ1-5	CASSPPGRTRGNQPQHF
TRBV4-3	NA	TRBJ2-2	CASSQQETGELFF
TRBV6-6	once	TRBJ2-7	CASRTRFSYEQYF
TRBV18	NA	TRBJ1-3	CASSPPTDSGNTIYF